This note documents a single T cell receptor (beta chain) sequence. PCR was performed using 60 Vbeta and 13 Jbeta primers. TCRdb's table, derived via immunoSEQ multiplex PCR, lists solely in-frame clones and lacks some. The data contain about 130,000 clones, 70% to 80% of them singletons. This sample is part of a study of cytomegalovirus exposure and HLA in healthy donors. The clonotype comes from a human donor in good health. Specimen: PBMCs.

CDR3 bases: TGTGCCAGCAGCTTGACAGGGACGGCCTTCTCTGGGGCCAACGTCCTGACTTTC. Amino acids: CASSLTGTAFSGANVLTF. The chain carries TRBV5-5 and TRBJ2-6; D is perhaps TRBD1 (6 bases). The CDR3 consists of 18 residues. Germline V gene lookup returns CDR1 SGHKS and CDR2 YYEKEE (reference sequence). With 1 base removed from V and 0 bases from J, the gap between germline ends came to 14 bases. Full variable domain (rest looked up from reference TRBV5-5 and TRBJ2-6): DAGVTQSPTHLIKTRGQQVTLRCSPISGHKSVSWYQQVLGQGPQFIFQYYEKEERGRGNFPDRFSARQFPNYSSELNVNALLLGDSALYLCASSLTGTAFSGANVLTFGAGSRLTVL.